Listed below are T cell receptor beta chains from one sample, sequenced in a study of cytomegalovirus exposure and HLA in healthy donors. Generated by immunoSEQ multiplex PCR, the TCRdb table keeps only in-frame clones and is missing some. The sample shows about 140,000 clones, over 75% of them seen only once. Sequenced input: PBMCs. These receptors all stem from a woman aged 50 to 60 in good health and CMV-seropositive. CDR3s include the opening cysteine and the closing phenylalanine or tryptophan. The order of the fields is J gene, V gene, D gene, clone size, CDR3 DNA, CDR3 protein. A D gene is named only where the DNA matches it firmly. Rows may omit the clone size; those that give it use once, few, many or a size class.

J gene: TRBJ1-3; V gene: TRBV7-2; D gene: -; clone size: -; CDR3 DNA: TGTGCCAGCAGCGTAGGGAGGGTCGGGTTCTCTGGAAACACCATATATTTT; CDR3 protein: CASSVGRVGFSGNTIYF
J gene: TRBJ2-6; V gene: TRBV27; D gene: -; clone size: -; CDR3 DNA: TGTGCCAGCAGTTTATCCTACGGAGGGTTTGGGACTGGGGCCAACGTCCTGACTTTC; CDR3 protein: CASSLSYGGFGTGANVLTF
J gene: TRBJ2-6; V gene: TRBV5-8; D gene: -; clone size: -; CDR3 DNA: TGTGCCAGCAGCTTCTTACAGGGGAGGTCTGGGGCCAACGTCCTGACTTTC; CDR3 protein: CASSFLQGRSGANVLTF
J gene: TRBJ2-3; V gene: TRBV4-3; D gene: -; clone size: -; CDR3 DNA: TGCGCCAGCAGCCAAGAAGAGGGAGATACGCAGTATTTT; CDR3 protein: CASSQEEGDTQYF
J gene: TRBJ2-2; V gene: TRBV5-6; D gene: TRBD1; clone size: once; CDR3 DNA: TGTGCCAGCGTTAGGGGGCCGAACACCGGGGAGCTGTTTTTT; CDR3 protein: CASVRGPNTGELFF
J gene: TRBJ2-3; V gene: TRBV9; D gene: -; clone size: -; CDR3 DNA: TGTGCCAGCAGAAAAACACAGGGCACAGATACGCAGTATTTT; CDR3 protein: CASRKTQGTDTQYF
J gene: TRBJ1-2; V gene: TRBV6-5; D gene: TRBD1; clone size: -; CDR3 DNA: TGTGCCAGCAGTCGCGACAGGGGGCAGAATGGCTACACCTTC; CDR3 protein: CASSRDRGQNGYTF
J gene: TRBJ2-1; V gene: TRBV27; D gene: TRBD2; clone size: -; CDR3 DNA: TGTGCCAGCAGTCTTGGGGACTACTACAATGAGCAGTTCTTC; CDR3 protein: CASSLGDYYNEQFF
J gene: TRBJ2-7; V gene: TRBV27; D gene: -; clone size: -; CDR3 DNA: TGTGCCAGCAGTTACCCTCCTCAGGCTACCTACGAGCAGTACTTC; CDR3 protein: CASSYPPQATYEQYF
J gene: TRBJ1-6; V gene: TRBV28; D gene: TRBD1; clone size: -; CDR3 DNA: TGTGCCAGCAGTTCAACGGGACAGGGGGATTCACCCCTCCACTTT; CDR3 protein: CASSSTGQGDSPLHF
J gene: TRBJ2-3; V gene: TRBV7-2; D gene: -; clone size: once; CDR3 DNA: TGTGCCAGCAGCTTATTGGCGGTGACCACAGATACGCAGTATTTT; CDR3 protein: CASSLLAVTTDTQYF
J gene: TRBJ1-5; V gene: TRBV19; D gene: -; clone size: -; CDR3 DNA: TGTGCCAGTAGTACCGGGAATCAGCCCCAGCATTTT; CDR3 protein: CASSTGNQPQHF
J gene: TRBJ1-1; V gene: TRBV6-5; D gene: -; clone size: -; CDR3 DNA: TGTGCCAGCAGTTACTCGAGTCCAGGGCGCTCCCGCGAAGCTTTCTTT; CDR3 protein: CASSYSSPGRSREAFF
J gene: TRBJ2-2; V gene: TRBV6-6; D gene: -; clone size: few; CDR3 DNA: TGTGCCAGCAGAATTGCAGGGGCAGGGGAGCTGTTTTTT; CDR3 protein: CASRIAGAGELFF
J gene: TRBJ2-2; V gene: TRBV18; D gene: TRBD1; clone size: -; CDR3 DNA: TGTGCCAGCCGCAATTCCGGGACAGAGAGAACCGGGGAGCTGTTTTTT; CDR3 protein: CASRNSGTERTGELFF
J gene: TRBJ2-5; V gene: TRBV9; D gene: TRBD1; clone size: -; CDR3 DNA: TGTGCCAGCAGCGTGACGGGACAGCAAGAGACCCAGTACTTC; CDR3 protein: CASSVTGQQETQYF
J gene: TRBJ1-5; V gene: TRBV13; D gene: -; clone size: -; CDR3 DNA: TGTGCCAGCAGCTTAGACAGGGACCAGCCCCAGCATTTT; CDR3 protein: CASSLDRDQPQHF
J gene: TRBJ2-7; V gene: TRBV18; D gene: TRBD1; clone size: -; CDR3 DNA: TGTGCCAGCTCACCTCAGCTGACCGGGACAGGGGGCTACGAGCAGTACTTC; CDR3 protein: CASSPQLTGTGGYEQYF
J gene: TRBJ1-1; V gene: TRBV29-1; D gene: -; clone size: once; CDR3 DNA: TGCAGCGTTGAGGAGCGGGCGAACACTGAAGCTTTCTTT; CDR3 protein: CSVEERANTEAFF
J gene: TRBJ1-2; V gene: TRBV28; D gene: TRBD1; clone size: -; CDR3 DNA: TGTGCCAGCAGTTCAGGGACAGGAGTATATGGCTACACCTTC; CDR3 protein: CASSSGTGVYGYTF
J gene: TRBJ2-3; V gene: TRBV13; D gene: -; clone size: -; CDR3 DNA: TGTGCCAGCGGGGTGGCGGGGGCCACAGATACGCAGTATTTT; CDR3 protein: CASGVAGATDTQYF
J gene: TRBJ1-1; V gene: TRBV5-8; D gene: -; clone size: -; CDR3 DNA: TGTGCCAGCAGCGGCTGGGGGGGGAACACTGAAGCTTTCTTT; CDR3 protein: CASSGWGGNTEAFF
J gene: TRBJ2-3; V gene: TRBV7-3; D gene: -; clone size: few; CDR3 DNA: TGTGCCAGCAGCCCAGGGGCCGATACAGATACGCAGTATTTT; CDR3 protein: CASSPGADTDTQYF
J gene: TRBJ1-4; V gene: TRBV6-1; D gene: TRBD1; clone size: -; CDR3 DNA: TGTGCCAGCAGTAGGGGACAGTCCCAAGAGAAACTGTTTTTT; CDR3 protein: CASSRGQSQEKLFF
J gene: TRBJ2-7; V gene: TRBV5-4; D gene: TRBD2; clone size: -; CDR3 DNA: TGTGCCAGCAGCTCGGGGGGGACTAGCGGGGGAGGTAACGAGCAGTACTTC; CDR3 protein: CASSSGGTSGGGNEQYF
J gene: TRBJ1-3; V gene: TRBV7-9; D gene: -; clone size: -; CDR3 DNA: TGTGCCAGCAGCCCCTCGACACAGGGCGTCCTCTCTGGAAACACCATATACTTT; CDR3 protein: CASSPSTQGVLSGNTIYF
J gene: TRBJ1-5; V gene: TRBV27; D gene: -; clone size: -; CDR3 DNA: TGTGCCAGTAGTCTTCCAACCAGTTGTGCCGATAGCAATCAGCCCCAGCATTTT; CDR3 protein: CASSLPTSCADSNQPQHF
J gene: TRBJ2-1; V gene: TRBV6-5; D gene: TRBD2; clone size: few; CDR3 DNA: TGTGCCAGCAGTTTAATAGCGGGGCCTTACAATGAGCAGTTCTTC; CDR3 protein: CASSLIAGPYNEQFF
J gene: TRBJ1-5; V gene: TRBV18; D gene: -; clone size: -; CDR3 DNA: TGTGCCAGCTCACCGTCCCGGGACATTAGCAATCAGCCCCAGCATTTT; CDR3 protein: CASSPSRDISNQPQHF
J gene: TRBJ2-2; V gene: TRBV5-1; D gene: -; clone size: -; CDR3 DNA: TGCGCCAGCAGCTTGGATAGGACAGTGAACACCGGGGAGCTGTTTTTT; CDR3 protein: CASSLDRTVNTGELFF
J gene: TRBJ2-7; V gene: TRBV9; D gene: TRBD2; clone size: -; CDR3 DNA: TGTGCCAGCAGCTCCCGCGGGGGGCCCTACGAGCAGTACTTC; CDR3 protein: CASSSRGGPYEQYF
J gene: TRBJ1-4; V gene: TRBV4-1; D gene: -; clone size: -; CDR3 DNA: TGCGCCAGCAGCCAAGGTGCGGCCCGAGGCAATGAAAAACTGTTTTTT; CDR3 protein: CASSQGAARGNEKLFF
J gene: TRBJ1-1; V gene: TRBV5-8; D gene: TRBD1; clone size: -; CDR3 DNA: TGTGCCAGCAGCTTGTCCGCAGGGGGGACTGAAGCTTTCTTT; CDR3 protein: CASSLSAGGTEAFF
J gene: TRBJ2-3; V gene: TRBV7-2; D gene: TRBD2; clone size: -; CDR3 DNA: TGTGCCAGCAGCCCCCGGATGCCTAGCGGGGGGCTGCGCACAGATACGCAGTATTTT; CDR3 protein: CASSPRMPSGGLRTDTQYF
J gene: TRBJ2-5; V gene: TRBV7-9; D gene: -; clone size: -; CDR3 DNA: TGTGCCAGCAGCTTAGATCTTACTACCCAAGAGACCCAGTACTTC; CDR3 protein: CASSLDLTTQETQYF
J gene: TRBJ2-3; V gene: TRBV9; D gene: -; clone size: -; CDR3 DNA: TGTGCCAGCAGTTTCCGAACTAGCACAGATACGCAGTATTTT; CDR3 protein: CASSFRTSTDTQYF
J gene: TRBJ2-3; V gene: TRBV19; D gene: TRBD1; clone size: few; CDR3 DNA: TGTGCCAGTAGTATCGAGACAGGGATACCAGATACGCAGTATTTT; CDR3 protein: CASSIETGIPDTQYF
J gene: TRBJ1-2; V gene: TRBV2; D gene: -; clone size: -; CDR3 DNA: TGTGCCAGCACGATCAGCCCGAGGGTGGGTGGCTACACCTTC; CDR3 protein: CASTISPRVGGYTF
J gene: TRBJ2-5; V gene: TRBV11-2; D gene: -; clone size: -; CDR3 DNA: TGTGCCAGCAGCCCACTCATTAAGTCCCAAGAGACCCAGTACTTC; CDR3 protein: CASSPLIKSQETQYF